The 28 T cell receptor beta chains reported below all come from one sample, sequenced in a study of OX40 agonist ivuxolimab in advanced cancers. The method was immunoSEQ multiplex PCR; TCRdb's version includes in-frame clones alone and lacks a portion of them. In the table there are about 140,000 clones, about 92% of which are singletons. This specimen was CD4+ or CD8+ T cells sorted from blood, taken in a trial of the OX40 agonist ivuxolimab. These receptors were obtained from an adult with an advanced solid tumor such as melanoma, head and neck, liver or kidney cancer.

The chain employs TRBV7-2 and TRBJ2-1; 7 bases line up with TRBD1. Germline CDR1 and CDR2: SGHTA and FQGNSA. J was trimmed by 3 bases and V by 3 bases; bases with no gene match: 5. The CDR3 is made up of 15 amino acids. CDR3 loop: CASSLNRGNYNEQFF. The CDR3 nucleotides read TGTGCCAGCAGCTTGAACAGGGGTAACTACAATGAGCAGTTCTTC.

The chain carries TRBV28 and TRBJ2-7, with 12 bases matching TRBD1. Germline assignment: CDR1 MDHEN and CDR2 SYDVKM. The length of the CDR3 is 15 residues. The junction had 6 bases not matched to a gene; V was cut back by 4 bases and J by 5 bases. CDR3 in DNA: TGTGCCAGCAGTTCCTCCGGGACAGGGGGCCACGAGCAGTACTTC. It translates to CASSSSGTGGHEQYF.

The V call is TRBV5-1, the J call TRBJ2-1; tentative D call: TRBD1 (6 bases). The CDR3 runs 14 residues. Trimming removed 0 bases at V and 4 bases at J, with 8 bases between. Germline assignment: CDR1 SGHRS and CDR2 YFSETQ. This CDR3 is CASSLGQAYNEQFF. Here the CDR3 DNA reads TGCGCCAGCAGCTTGGGACAGGCTTACAATGAGCAGTTCTTC.

This chain links TRBV28 with TRBJ1-1; weak D call: TRBD1 (5 bases). V was cut by 2 bases and J by 8 bases, with 15 bases left in between. Germline lookup yields CDR1 MDHEN and CDR2 SYDVKM. CDR3 size: 14 residues. The CDR3 DNA reads TGTGCCAGCAGTTTAGCTACAGGACGGAAGGAAGCTTTCTTT. It is translated as CASSLATGRKEAFF.

In the case of this clone: The same CDR3 is also encoded by other DNA sequences in this sample. The rearrangement uses TRBV7-2 and TRBJ1-2; D possibly corresponds to TRBD1 (6 bases). In germline, CDR1 is SGHTA, CDR2 FQGNSA. V shed 5 bases and J shed 2 bases, with 9 bases lying between them. CDR3 length equals 13 residues. The chain's CDR3 is CASSPDRNYGYTF. The CDR3 coding sequence is TGTGCCAGCAGCCCTGACAGGAACTATGGCTACACCTTC. Looking up the rest from reference TRBV7-2 and TRBJ1-2 gives the full variable domain: GAGVSQSPSNKVTEKGKDVELRCDPISGHTALYWYRQSLGQGLEFLIYFQGNSAPDKSGLPSDRFSAERTGGSVSTLTIQRTQQEDSAVYLCASSPDRNYGYTFGSGTRLTVV.

The chain recombines TRBV6-6 with TRBJ2-7, with 11 bases identical to TRBD1. Trimming removed 6 bases from V and 5 bases from J; junction bases left unmatched: 6. The CDR3 is 14 amino acids. Germline assignment: CDR1 MNHNY and CDR2 SVGAGI (reference sequence). CDR3 region: CASSPRDRGNEQYF. CDR3 coding DNA: TGTGCCAGCAGCCCGAGGGACAGGGGGAACGAGCAGTACTTC.

J is TRBJ1-1 and V is TRBV18; TRBD1 agrees at 9 bases. Germline assignment: CDR1 KGHSH and CDR2 LQKENI. This CDR3 has 14 residues. The junction had 2 bases not matched to a gene; V was cut back by 5 bases and J by 1 base. CDR3 sequence: CASSEGQGNTEAFF. The CDR3 DNA is TGTGCCAGCTCAGAGGGACAGGGGAACACTGAAGCTTTCTTT.

J is TRBJ1-1 and V is TRBV7-2; TRBD1 matches at 9 bases. The germline gives CDR1 SGHTA, CDR2 FQGNSA. This CDR3 has 14 residues. The junction had 6 bases not matched to a gene; V was cut back by 6 bases and J by 4 bases. The CDR3 nucleotides read TGTGCCAGCAGGCAACAGGGGGCATCCACTGAAGCTTTCTTT. This translates into CASRQQGASTEAFF.

This clone was observed a single time. V usage is TRBV5-1 and J usage is TRBJ1-4, with 9 nucleotides matching TRBD1. The CDR3 loop spans 14 amino acids. The junction had 2 bases not matched to a gene; V was cut back by 1 base and J by 7 bases. In germline, CDR1 is SGHRS, CDR2 YFSETQ. In nucleotides, the CDR3 is TGCGCCAGCAGCTTGACAGGGGGCAGTGAAAAACTGTTTTTT. It encodes CASSLTGGSEKLFF. The full variable domain, its missing parts supplied by reference TRBV5-1 and TRBJ1-4, is KAGVTQTPRYLIKTRGQQVTLSCSPISGHRSVSWYQQTPGQGLQFLFEYFSETQRNKGNFPGRFSGRQFSNSRSEMNVSTLELGDSALYLCASSLTGGSEKLFFGSGTQLSVL.

V usage is TRBV19 and J usage is TRBJ2-1; TRBD2 aligns across 7 bases. With V trimmed by 8 bases and J by 4 bases, 8 bases remained unmatched. CDR3 length: 14 residues. Germline V gene lookup returns CDR1 LNHDA and CDR2 SQIVND (reference sequence). In DNA, the CDR3 is TGTGCCAGTCACGGGGGGAAGTCTTACAATGAGCAGTTCTTC. It yields the protein CASHGGKSYNEQFF.

The V call is TRBV14, the J call TRBJ2-1; 8 nucleotides align to TRBD2. Germline-derived CDR1 and CDR2 are SGHDN and FVKESK. CDR3 size: 19 residues. With V trimmed by 0 bases and J by 8 bases, 18 bases remained unmatched. Written as DNA, the CDR3 is TGTGCCAGCAGCCAAGAGACGACCCGGAATAGCGGGACGAGGGATGAGCAGTTCTTC. This encodes CASSQETTRNSGTRDEQFF.

CDR3 protein: CASSIAAHDAAFF. The CDR3 bases are TGTGCCAGTAGTATCGCGGCGCACGATGCGGCTTTCTTT. The chain couples TRBV19 to TRBJ1-1, with no clear D. Trimming took off 3 bases at V and 11 bases at J, with 16 bases between the two ends. The germline gives CDR1 LNHDA, CDR2 SQIVND (reference sequence). The length of the CDR3 is 13 residues. Full variable domain (missing parts from reference TRBV19 and TRBJ1-1): DGGITQSPKYLFRKEGQNVTLSCEQNLNHDAMYWYRQDPGQGLRLIYYSQIVNDFQKGDIAEGYSVSREKKESFPLTVTSAQKNPTAFYLCASSIAAHDAAFFGQGTRLTVV.

The chain employs TRBV6-6 and TRBJ1-6, with 7 bases matching TRBD1. Germline CDR1 MNHNY, CDR2 SVGAGI (reference sequence). The CDR3 spans 15 residues. V was pared by 5 bases and J by 3 bases, with 4 bases of the junction left unmatched. Written as DNA, the CDR3 is TGTGCCAGCAGTACCCGGGACAGCTATAATTCACCCCTCCACTTT. Encoded protein: CASSTRDSYNSPLHF.

The V and J genes are TRBV6-5 and TRBJ2-4; the D call may be TRBD1 or TRBD2 (5 bases each). The germline V gene encodes CDR1 MNHEY and CDR2 SVGAGI. The V and J ends lost 7 bases and 1 base respectively, with 11 bases between them. This CDR3 spans 14 amino acids. The CDR3 DNA sequence: TGTGCCAGCATCGATCGGGGCGCCAAAAACATTCAGTACTTC. Translating gives CASIDRGAKNIQYF.

The chain combines TRBV4-2 with TRBJ1-1, with no clear D. The CDR3 sequence is 15 residues long. Germline CDR1 and CDR2: LGHNA and YNFKEQ. With 0 bases removed from V and 1 base from J, the gap between germline ends came to 9 bases. The CDR3 DNA follows: TGTGCCAGCAGCCAAGAGGCGGTGGAGAACACTGAAGCTTTCTTT. Its translation is CASSQEAVENTEAFF.

The V and J genes are TRBV5-1 and TRBJ2-1; TRBD2 matches 11 bases. Losses at the gene ends were 2 bases for V and 8 bases for J; bases not matched to a gene: 6. Germline V gives CDR1 SGHRS, CDR2 YFSETQ. This CDR3 has 15 amino acids. DNA of the CDR3: TGCGCCAGCAGCTTACTAGCGGGAGAACGCGATGAGCAGTTCTTC. This translates into CASSLLAGERDEQFF. Variable domain in full (rest from reference TRBV5-1 and TRBJ2-1): KAGVTQTPRYLIKTRGQQVTLSCSPISGHRSVSWYQQTPGQGLQFLFEYFSETQRNKGNFPGRFSGRQFSNSRSEMNVSTLELGDSALYLCASSLLAGERDEQFFGPGTRLTVL.

This chain connects TRBV2 to TRBJ1-4, with 9 positions matching TRBD1. CDR1 SNHLY and CDR2 FYNNEI come from the germline V gene. The CDR3 totals 13 residues. V lost 6 bases to trimming and J lost 7 bases; unmatched junction nucleotides: 3. The CDR3 is CASSGTGSEKLFF. The CDR3 DNA is TGTGCCAGCAGCGGGACAGGGAGTGAAAAACTGTTTTTT.

This chain links TRBV5-1 with TRBJ1-1, with D maybe TRBD1 (6 bases). The V end lost 0 bases, the J end lost 6 bases, and 12 bases lay between the germline ends. This CDR3 comprises 14 residues. Germline CDR1 is SGHRS and CDR2 is YFSETQ. CDR3 sequence (DNA): TGCGCCAGCAGCTTGGGTGGGGGCGACGCTGAAGCTTTCTTT. It specifies CASSLGGGDAEAFF.

This clone has more than one count but fewer than ten. The chain carries TRBV6-6 and TRBJ2-7; D might be TRBD1 or TRBD2, each matching 5 bases. Germline CDR1 reads MNHNY; CDR2 reads SVGAGI (reference sequence). V dropped 9 bases and J dropped 2 bases, with 14 bases sitting between them. The CDR3 has 13 residues. CDR3 sequence (DNA): TGTGCCAGTTTCGGGACGGGAACCTACGAGCAGTACTTC. This translates into CASFGTGTYEQYF.

This clone was counted a single time. The genes are TRBV19 and TRBJ2-5, with 7 positions matching TRBD2. This CDR3 region has 14 residues. V was clipped by 2 bases and J by 5 bases; unmatched bases: 5. Germline V gene lookup returns CDR1 LNHDA and CDR2 SQIVND (reference sequence). The CDR3 loop reads CASSIMAGAETQYF. In nucleotides, the CDR3 is TGTGCCAGTAGTATAATGGCGGGAGCTGAGACCCAGTACTTC.

Of note for this clone: One junction end does not reproduce the germline sequence, and a read error may be involved. The chain joins TRBV7-9 to TRBJ2-7, with D possibly TRBD1 on 5 matching bases. CDR3 length: 13 residues. Germline CDR1 SEHNR, CDR2 FQNEAQ (reference sequence). CDR3 sequence: CASSLGVSYEQYF. For the CDR3, the DNA is TGTGCCAGCAGTTTAGGGGTCTCCTACGAGCAGTACTTC. Full variable domain (outside the CDR3, taken from reference TRBV7-9 and TRBJ2-7): DTGVSQNPRHKITKRGQNVTFRCDPISEHNRLYWYRQTLGQGPEFLTYFQNEAQLEKSRLLSDRFSAERPKGSFSTLEIQRTEQGDSAMYLCASSLGVSYEQYFGPGTRLTVT.

J is TRBJ1-5 and V is TRBV28; no clear D gene. V shed 2 bases and J shed 5 bases, with 10 bases lying between them. The length of the CDR3 is 14 residues. CDR1 is MDHEN, CDR2 SYDVKM, per germline. The CDR3 DNA sequence: TGTGCCAGCAGTTTACAACAGACTCATCAGCCCCAGCATTTT. Its translation: CASSLQQTHQPQHF.

CDR3 protein: CASSPPSGRRETQYF. DNA of the CDR3: TGTGCCAGCAGCCCCCCTAGCGGGAGGAGAGAGACCCAGTACTTC. The rearrangement links TRBV9 to TRBJ2-5; 11 positions match TRBD2. This CDR3 contains 15 residues. In germline, CDR1 is SGDLS, CDR2 YYNGEE. V gave up 4 bases and J gave up 4 bases; unmatched junction bases: 6.

The rearrangement links TRBV19 to TRBJ1-1, with D perhaps matching TRBD1 (5 bases). The CDR3 runs to 13 residues. V was pared by 5 bases and J by 3 bases, with 10 bases between. Germline V gives CDR1 LNHDA, CDR2 SQIVND (reference sequence). The CDR3 DNA reads as TGTGCCAGTAGTCTAGGGGTGGACACTGAAGCTTTCTTT. Encoded protein: CASSLGVDTEAFF.

DNA of the CDR3: TGTGCCATCCGCCCCGGGGGGGCGAACACCGGGGAGCTGTTTTTT. This codes for CAIRPGGANTGELFF. The chain employs TRBV10-3 and TRBJ2-2; 8 positions agree with TRBD2. This CDR3 comprises 15 residues. Germline lookup yields CDR1 ENHRY and CDR2 SYGVKD. Unmatched junction bases numbered 5, after V lost 8 bases and J lost 0 bases.

V usage is TRBV14 and J usage is TRBJ2-7; D gene uncertain. This CDR3 has 11 residues. Germline V gene lookup returns CDR1 SGHDN and CDR2 FVKESK. V was shortened by 4 bases and J by 6 bases, with 7 bases between the two germline ends. CDR3: CASSRLSEQYF. The DNA for the CDR3 is TGTGCCAGCAGCCGGTTGTCCGAGCAGTACTTC.

This sequence joins TRBV20-1 and TRBJ2-7; 8 bases line up with TRBD1. The CDR3 extends over 11 amino acids. Germline lookup yields CDR1 DFQATT and CDR2 SNEGSKA (reference sequence). This CDR3 reads CRAGQAYEQYF. In DNA form, the CDR3 reads TGCAGGGCGGGACAGGCCTACGAGCAGTACTTC.

The chain employs TRBV7-2 and TRBJ2-2; 10 bases map to TRBD1. Germline-derived CDR1 and CDR2 are SGHTA and FQGNSA. Trimming at V came to 5 bases and at J to 8 bases, leaving 11 bases not matched to a gene. The CDR3 has 16 amino acids. The CDR3 sequence: CASSPRRTGGKGELFF. The CDR3 bases are TGTGCCAGCAGCCCCCGAAGGACAGGGGGAAAGGGGGAGCTGTTTTTT.